The entry below gives a single TCR beta chain sequence along with its context. Antigen: not known. V gave up 0 bases and J gave up 1 base, with 12 bases separating them. This CDR3 contains 16 residues. CDR1 LGHNA and CDR2 YNFKEQ come from the germline V gene. The data stem from a study of T-cell memory formation after mild COVID-19. Study overall: Across donors, TCR clusters were largely donor specific.

Employing constant-segment primers, 5'RACE generated TCR alpha and TCR beta cDNA libraries bearing sample barcodes and UMIs. TCRdb reprocessed the 5' RACE reads with MiXCR, giving one entry per CDR3 protein. Of about 250,000 distinct CDR3 sequences in the sample, roughly 14% were seen once. Broader study findings: Clones contracting across day 15 to 85 had a balanced CD4/CD8 profile; later expanding clones leaned CD4+.

The J gene is TRBJ1-1, the V gene TRBV4-2; D may be TRBD1 (6 bases). Sequencing input: PBMCs or a T cell subset sorted from them (not recorded which). This sequence originates from an adult woman who had mild COVID-19 (a few samples of this study predate the infection). Cell type and time point are not known. The DNA of the CDR3 is TGTGCCAGCAGCCAAGATATCAGGGGCTCGAACACTGAAGCTTTCTTT. It translates to CASSQDIRGSNTEAFF.